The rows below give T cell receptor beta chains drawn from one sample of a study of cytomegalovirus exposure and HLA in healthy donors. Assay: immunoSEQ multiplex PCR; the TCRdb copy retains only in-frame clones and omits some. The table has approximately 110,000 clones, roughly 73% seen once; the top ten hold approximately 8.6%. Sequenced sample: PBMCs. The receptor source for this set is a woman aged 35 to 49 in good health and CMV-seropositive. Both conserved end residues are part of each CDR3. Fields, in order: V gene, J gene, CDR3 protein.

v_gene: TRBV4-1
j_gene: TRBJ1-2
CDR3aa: CASSRARNGYTF

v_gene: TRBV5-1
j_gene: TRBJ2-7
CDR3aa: CASSQFAGIKTGPTYEQYF

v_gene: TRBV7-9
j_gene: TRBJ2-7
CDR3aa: CSSSLSNYEQYF

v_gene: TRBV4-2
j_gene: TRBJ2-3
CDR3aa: CASSQDVLLSDTQYF

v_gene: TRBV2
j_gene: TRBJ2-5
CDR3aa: CASSEGSGRARETQYF

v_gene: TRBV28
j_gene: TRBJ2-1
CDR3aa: CASRGLGSYNEQFF

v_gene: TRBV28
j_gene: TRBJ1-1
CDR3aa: CASSVQVNTEAFF

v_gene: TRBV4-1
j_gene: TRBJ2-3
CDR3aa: CASRQGWGDTQYF

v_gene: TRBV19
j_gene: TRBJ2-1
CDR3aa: CASSPLAGGISNEQFF

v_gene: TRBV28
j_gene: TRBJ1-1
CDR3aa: CASSLIQYTEAFF

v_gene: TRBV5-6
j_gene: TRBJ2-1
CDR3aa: CASSLGLASSYNEQFF

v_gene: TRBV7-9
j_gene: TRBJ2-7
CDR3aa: CASSLAGLREYF

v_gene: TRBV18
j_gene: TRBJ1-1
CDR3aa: CASSPSPGYQLNTEAFF

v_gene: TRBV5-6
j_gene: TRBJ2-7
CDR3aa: CASSFGSYTYEQYF

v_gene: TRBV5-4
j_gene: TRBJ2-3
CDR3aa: CASSLGTRSTDTQYF

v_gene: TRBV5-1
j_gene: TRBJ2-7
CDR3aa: CASSLVSRAYEQYF

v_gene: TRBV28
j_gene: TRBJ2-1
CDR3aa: CASRRTGGYNEQFF

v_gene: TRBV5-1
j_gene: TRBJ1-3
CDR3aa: CASSAGQTSGNTIYF

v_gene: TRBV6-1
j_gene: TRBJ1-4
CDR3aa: CASLTGGGGEKLFF

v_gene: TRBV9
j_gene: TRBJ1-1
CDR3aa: CASSGWSGTEAFF

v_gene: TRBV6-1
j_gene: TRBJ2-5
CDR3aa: CASSEQRQAGGVETQYF

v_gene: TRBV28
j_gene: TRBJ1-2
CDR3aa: CASSWSWDNRGGYGYTF

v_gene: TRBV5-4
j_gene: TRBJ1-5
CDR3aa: CASSFGRDNNQPQHF

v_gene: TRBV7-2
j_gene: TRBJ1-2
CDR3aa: CASSSARGSVGYTF

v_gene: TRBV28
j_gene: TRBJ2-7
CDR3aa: CASRSNRDEQYF

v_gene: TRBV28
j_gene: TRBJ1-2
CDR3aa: CASSSRTGNYGYTF

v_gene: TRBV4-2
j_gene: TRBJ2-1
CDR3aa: CASSQVLAGVANEQFF

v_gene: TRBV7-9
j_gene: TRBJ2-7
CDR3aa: CASSPTETYEQYF

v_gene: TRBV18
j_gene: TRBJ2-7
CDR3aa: CASSPDRAFSYEQYF

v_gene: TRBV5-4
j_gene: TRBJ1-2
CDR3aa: CASSKKDRVHYGYTF

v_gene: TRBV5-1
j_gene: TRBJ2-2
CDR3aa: CASSLDGRISGELFF

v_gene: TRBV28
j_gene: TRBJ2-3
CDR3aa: CASSLYRQGSTDTQYF

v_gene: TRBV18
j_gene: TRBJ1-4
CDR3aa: CASSPPGNEKLFF